The next 29 T cell receptor beta chains were all read from a single sample in a study of blood T cell repertoires in COVID-19. Libraries were prepared by immunoSEQ multiplex PCR; TCRdb keeps only in-frame clonotypes and omits some of them. The table has 120,000 to 150,000 clones, approximately 85% seen once; the top ten hold 2.5% to 3%. The sample taken for sequencing was peripheral blood. The source of these receptors is a man aged 45-65 years with acute or convalescent COVID-19.

A single count supports this clone. The chain is built from TRBV28 and TRBJ1-2; TRBD1 might be the D (6 bases). The CDR3 covers 13 residues. CDR1 and CDR2 (germline): MDHEN, SYDVKM. V was trimmed by 2 bases and J by 7 bases, leaving 11 bases between them. In nucleotides, the CDR3 is TGTGCCAGCAGTTTAGAACAGGGTCGTGGCTACACCTTC. This translates into CASSLEQGRGYTF.

The chain employs TRBV5-1 and TRBJ1-2, with 9 bases aligning to TRBD1. Germline V CDR1 and CDR2: SGHRS, YFSETQ. The CDR3 covers 16 residues. Trimming at V came to 7 bases and at J to 0 bases, leaving 10 bases not matched to a gene. The CDR3 DNA follows: TGCGCCAGCTCGTACTCCGGGACAGGGTCTAACTATGGCTACACCTTC. Translated: CASSYSGTGSNYGYTF.

The chain recombines TRBV9 with TRBJ1-6; 7 nucleotides match TRBD1. Trimming at V came to 5 bases and at J to 0 bases, leaving 8 bases not matched to a gene. The CDR3 has 17 residues. Per the germline V gene, CDR1 is SGDLS and CDR2 is YYNGEE. CDR3: CASRNGTAHSYNSPLHF. The CDR3 bases are TGTGCCAGCAGGAATGGGACAGCCCACTCCTATAATTCACCCCTCCACTTT.

The chain links TRBV25-1 to TRBJ1-2, with 8 nucleotides matching TRBD1. Germline CDR1 reads MGHDK; CDR2 reads SYGVNS. There are 15 residues in the CDR3. After removal of 1 base from V and 6 bases from J, the junction contained 7 bases not matched to a gene. The CDR3 spells CASSEFATGVDGYTF. As DNA, the CDR3 is TGTGCCAGCAGTGAATTCGCGACAGGGGTCGATGGCTACACCTTC.

The CDR3: CASSLRGTGGELFF. CDR3 DNA: TGTGCCAGCAGCCTCAGGGGGACAGGCGGGGAGCTGTTTTTT. The chain links TRBV2 to TRBJ2-2; TRBD1 matches at 8 bases. This CDR3 contains 14 residues. Trimming at V came to 6 bases and at J to 7 bases, leaving 7 bases not matched to a gene. Germline V gene data show CDR1 as SNHLY and CDR2 as FYNNEI.

The chain carries TRBV7-8 and TRBJ1-2, with TRBD1 matching over 10 bases. Germline V gene lookup returns CDR1 SGHVS and CDR2 FQNEAQ. The CDR3 contains 17 residues. V lost 3 bases and J lost 3; bases outside the gene matches: 10. The CDR3 here is CASSFHRDRGSDYGYTF. The CDR3 DNA sequence: TGTGCCAGCAGCTTCCACCGGGACAGGGGATCGGACTATGGCTACACCTTC.

This clone came up a few times. The CDR3: CASTGGPINSPLHF. CDR3 coding DNA: TGTGCCAGCACCGGGGGACCAATTAATTCACCCCTCCACTTT. This chain links TRBV5-6 with TRBJ1-6; maybe TRBD1 (5 bases). The CDR3 totals 14 residues. From germline, CDR1 is SGHDT and CDR2 YYEEEE. V was trimmed by 6 bases and J by 6 bases, leaving 13 bases between them.

This clone was observed a handful of times. The gene calls are TRBV3-1 (or the pseudogene TRBV3-2) and TRBJ1-1, with 7 positions matching TRBD1. This CDR3 has 12 amino acids. Trimming removed 2 bases from V and 11 bases from J; junction bases left unmatched: 5. Per the germline V gene, CDR1 is LGHDT and CDR2 is YNNKEL (reference sequence). The CDR3 nucleotides read TGTGCCAGCAGCCAACGGACAGGAGAGGCTTTCTTT. Translation gives CASSQRTGEAFF.

The table lists this clone with a count of one. J is TRBJ1-2 and V is TRBV9; D perhaps matches TRBD1 (5 bases). Trimming took 4 bases from V and 6 from J, leaving 16 bases between them. The CDR3 is made up of 14 amino acids. CDR1 SGDLS and CDR2 YYNGEE come from the germline V gene. The CDR3 DNA sequence: TGTGCCAGCAGCTTTGGCAGTGGGGCTGATGGCTACACCTTC. This sequence encodes CASSFGSGADGYTF. The full variable domain, completed using reference TRBV9 and TRBJ1-2, is DSGVTQTPKHLITATGQRVTLRCSPRSGDLSVYWYQQSLDQGLQFLIQYYNGEERAKGNILERFSAQQFPDLHSELNLSSLELGDSALYFCASSFGSGADGYTFGSGTRLTVV.

The chain employs TRBV12-3 or TRBV12-4 and TRBJ2-1; D call uncertain. The CDR3 totals 13 residues. The V and J ends lost 5 bases and 1 base respectively, with 6 bases between them. CDR3 protein: CASSRVSYNEQFF. In DNA form, the CDR3 reads TGTGCCAGCAGTCGGGTATCCTACAATGAGCAGTTCTTC.

On this clone: Other DNA sequences in this specimen translate into the identical CDR3. The chain joins TRBV10-3 to TRBJ2-2, with D perhaps TRBD2 (6 bases). Germline-derived CDR1 and CDR2 are ENHRY and SYGVKD. Trimming removed 8 bases from V and 6 bases from J, with 16 bases in between. The CDR3 runs to 14 residues. The CDR3 DNA reads TGTGCCATCGGAAGCGGGCTGGCCTCCGGGGAGCTGTTTTTT. This sequence encodes CAIGSGLASGELFF.

The sample holds one count of this clone. The V call is TRBV2, the J call TRBJ2-1; 8 bases are shared with TRBD2. With V trimmed by 3 bases and J by 5 bases, 3 bases remained unmatched. This CDR3 has 14 residues. In germline, CDR1 is SNHLY, CDR2 FYNNEI. CDR3 sequence reads: CASSERTSNNEQFF. The DNA of the CDR3 is TGTGCCAGCAGTGAGAGGACTAGCAACAATGAGCAGTTCTTC. The whole variable domain, filled in from reference TRBV2 and TRBJ2-1, reads EPEVTQTPSHQVTQMGQEVILRCVPISNHLYFYWYRQILGQKVEFLVSFYNNEISEKSEIFDDQFSVERPDGSNFTLKIRSTKLEDSAMYFCASSERTSNNEQFFGPGTRLTVL.

The genes are TRBV6-5 and TRBJ1-2; no reliable D call. Germline loops: CDR1 MNHEY, CDR2 SVGAGI. Trimming shortened V by 10 bases and J by 2 bases, and 14 bases separated the two germline ends. CDR3 length equals 13 residues. CDR3 protein: CAITAGSNYGYTF. As DNA, the CDR3 is TGTGCCATTACTGCAGGTTCGAACTATGGCTACACCTTC.

This clone was seen only once. J is TRBJ2-3 and V is TRBV30, with D maybe TRBD1 (5 bases). Looked up from germline, CDR1 is GTSNPN and CDR2 is SVGIG (reference sequence). The CDR3 is made up of 14 amino acids. Trimming removed 1 base at V and 0 bases at J, with 8 bases between. For the CDR3, the DNA is TGTGCCTGGAGTGAAGGGGTTAGCACAGATACGCAGTATTTT. Its translation: CAWSEGVSTDTQYF.

The rearrangement links TRBV2 to TRBJ1-5; the D gene is possibly TRBD1 (5 bases). Germline V gene lookup returns CDR1 SNHLY and CDR2 FYNNEI. Deletions cut 3 bases from V and 11 bases from J, with 14 bases between. The CDR3 length is 13 residues. CDR3: CASSDRVGGSQHF. The CDR3, as DNA: TGTGCCAGCAGTGACAGGGTCGGGGGGTCCCAGCATTTT.

The chain joins TRBV19 to TRBJ2-3, with 9 positions matching TRBD2. Germline V gives CDR1 LNHDA, CDR2 SQIVND (reference sequence). J gave up 5 bases and V 5 bases, and 8 bases lay outside the gene matches. The CDR3 spans 15 residues. In DNA, the CDR3 is TGTGCCAGTAGTTCGTCAGCGGGAGGTGTAGATACGCAGTATTTT. Its protein is CASSSSAGGVDTQYF.

This chain joins TRBV7-9 and TRBJ2-2; D possibly corresponds to TRBD2 (6 bases). With 1 base removed from V and 4 bases from J, the gap between germline ends came to 13 bases. CDR1 and CDR2 (germline): SEHNR, FQNEAQ (reference sequence). The CDR3 sequence is 16 residues long. CDR3 bases: TGTGCCAGCAGCTTAGAACGGGAGTACGGCACCGGGGAGCTGTTTTTT. Its translation is CASSLEREYGTGELFF.

J is TRBJ2-3 and V is TRBV19, with TRBD1 matching 8 bases. This CDR3 has 15 residues. With 5 bases clipped from V and 0 bases from J, the junction kept 4 bases outside the gene matches. CDR1 is LNHDA, CDR2 SQIVND, per germline (reference sequence). The CDR3 spells CASSPRDRSTDTQYF. The DNA for the CDR3 is TGTGCCAGTAGTCCTAGGGACAGGAGCACAGATACGCAGTATTTT.

This sequence joins TRBV11-3 and TRBJ2-1, with D perhaps TRBD1 (6 bases). In germline, CDR1 is SGHNT, CDR2 YENEEA. This CDR3 comprises 12 residues. Trimming pared 6 bases from V and 7 bases from J, leaving 10 bases between. For the CDR3, the DNA is TGTGCCAGCAGTAAGGGGGAGAATGAGCAGTTCTTC. Translation gives CASSKGENEQFF.

This clone was counted between two and nine times. The chain joins TRBV6-5 to TRBJ1-5; D may be TRBD1 (5 bases). The CDR3 totals 13 residues. The V gene lost 7 bases and the J gene lost 5 bases, with 12 bases spanning the gap. The V gene's germline CDR1 is MNHEY and CDR2 SVGAGI. CDR3 amino acids: CASKRGGDQPQHF. In nucleotides, the CDR3 is TGTGCCAGCAAACGGGGGGGAGATCAGCCCCAGCATTTT.

This clone was observed a single time. The V and J genes are TRBV25-1 and TRBJ2-6; 14 bases are a match to TRBD2. The CDR3 contains 18 residues. V gave up 6 bases and J gave up 0 bases; unmatched junction bases: 4. From germline, CDR1 is MGHDK and CDR2 SYGVNS. Written as DNA, the CDR3 is TGTGCCAGCAGCCGGACTAGCGGGGGGAACTCTGGGGCCAACGTCCTGACTTTC. This translates into CASSRTSGGNSGANVLTF.

This clone came up a few times. The chain combines TRBV2 with TRBJ2-2, with D tentatively TRBD1 (7 bases). V lost 6 bases and J lost 0, with 11 bases in between. The CDR3 length is 15 residues. CDR1 SNHLY and CDR2 FYNNEI come from the germline V gene. The chain's CDR3 is CASREGASNTGELFF. The CDR3 DNA follows: TGTGCCAGCAGGGAGGGGGCCTCGAACACCGGGGAGCTGTTTTTT. Full variable domain (remainder filled in from reference TRBV2 and TRBJ2-2): EPEVTQTPSHQVTQMGQEVILRCVPISNHLYFYWYRQILGQKVEFLVSFYNNEISEKSEIFDDQFSVERPDGSNFTLKIRSTKLEDSAMYFCASREGASNTGELFFGEGSRLTVL.

This chain uses TRBV6-1 with TRBJ1-1, with TRBD1 matching 8 bases. Trimming at V came to 4 bases and at J to 4 bases, leaving 11 bases not matched to a gene. The CDR3 extends over 16 amino acids. The V gene's germline CDR1 is MNHNS and CDR2 SASEGT. CDR3 in DNA: TGTGCCAGCAGTGTGTCAGAGGACAGGGCTGGCACTGAAGCTTTCTTT. Its translation is CASSVSEDRAGTEAFF.

The chain is built from TRBV7-9 and TRBJ1-1, with a possible D match to TRBD1 (5 bases). V lost 6 bases, J lost 5 bases, and 19 bases lay in between. The germline V gene has CDR1 SEHNR and CDR2 FQNEAQ (reference sequence). This CDR3 has 15 amino acids. The chain's CDR3 is CASRAWGTAGTEAFF. In DNA, the CDR3 is TGTGCCAGCAGAGCATGGGGGACTGCGGGGACTGAAGCTTTCTTT.

The chain combines TRBV2 with TRBJ2-5, with 7 bases lining up with TRBD2. The CDR3 covers 15 residues. Losses at the gene ends were 4 bases for V and 1 base for J; bases not matched to a gene: 6. The germline V gene has CDR1 SNHLY and CDR2 FYNNEI. The DNA for the CDR3 is TGTGCCAGCAGTGGAAGGGACTACCTCCAAGAGACCCAGTACTTC. Amino acid sequence: CASSGRDYLQETQYF. Complete variable domain (other parts from reference TRBV2 and TRBJ2-5): EPEVTQTPSHQVTQMGQEVILRCVPISNHLYFYWYRQILGQKVEFLVSFYNNEISEKSEIFDDQFSVERPDGSNFTLKIRSTKLEDSAMYFCASSGRDYLQETQYFGPGTRLLVL.

V gene TRBV18 combines with J gene TRBJ1-6, with 12 bases matching TRBD1. The CDR3 sequence is 14 residues long. Germline CDR1 and CDR2: KGHSH and LQKENI. V was pared by 8 bases and J by 8 bases, with 4 bases of the junction left unmatched. The CDR3 nucleotides read TGTGCCAGCGTCCGGGACAGGGGGCATTCACCCCTCCACTTT. Protein: CASVRDRGHSPLHF.

The chain uses TRBV25-1 and TRBJ1-2; 9 positions match TRBD1. With V trimmed by 2 bases and J by 4 bases, 2 bases remained unmatched. The length of the CDR3 is 14 residues. CDR1 and CDR2 (germline): MGHDK, SYGVNS. CDR3 amino acids: CASSEATGGYGYTF. In DNA form, the CDR3 reads TGTGCCAGCAGTGAAGCGACAGGGGGCTATGGCTACACCTTC.

This rearrangement joins TRBV29-1 to TRBJ2-7; 9 positions agree with TRBD1. Germline V CDR1 and CDR2: SQVTM, ANQGSEA. CDR3 length: 13 residues. Germline trimming cut 2 bases from V and 5 bases from J; bases unmatched to any gene: 4. In DNA, the CDR3 is TGCAGCGTTGAACCGGGACAGGGAGACGAGCAGTACTTC. Its protein product is CSVEPGQGDEQYF.

The chain couples TRBV7-8 to TRBJ1-4; 9 nucleotides agree with TRBD1. V shed 5 bases, J shed 0 bases, and the junction held 13 bases outside the gene matches. The CDR3 covers 19 residues. Germline values: CDR1 SGHVS, CDR2 FQNEAQ. CDR3 sequence (DNA): TGTGCCAGCAGCCGAGTGGGACAGGGTAGTACCGCAACTAATGAAAAACTGTTTTTT. Its translation is CASSRVGQGSTATNEKLFF.